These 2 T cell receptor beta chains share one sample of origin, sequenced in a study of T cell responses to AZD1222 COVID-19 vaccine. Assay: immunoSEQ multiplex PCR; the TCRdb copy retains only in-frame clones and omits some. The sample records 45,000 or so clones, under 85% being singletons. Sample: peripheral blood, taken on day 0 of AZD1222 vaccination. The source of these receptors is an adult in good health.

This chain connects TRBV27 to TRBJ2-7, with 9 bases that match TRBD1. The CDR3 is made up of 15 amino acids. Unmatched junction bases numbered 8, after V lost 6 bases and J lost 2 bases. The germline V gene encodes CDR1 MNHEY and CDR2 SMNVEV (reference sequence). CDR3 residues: CASSRGQGRTYEQYF. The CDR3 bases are TGTGCCAGCAGCCGAGGACAGGGGAGGACCTACGAGCAGTACTTC.

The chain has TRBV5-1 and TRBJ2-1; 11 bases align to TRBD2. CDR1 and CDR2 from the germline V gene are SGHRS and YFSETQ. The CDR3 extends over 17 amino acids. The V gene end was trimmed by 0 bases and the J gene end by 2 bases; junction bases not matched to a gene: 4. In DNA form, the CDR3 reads TGCGCCAGCAGCTTGGGGACTAGCGGGTACACCTACAATGAGCAGTTCTTC. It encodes CASSLGTSGYTYNEQFF.